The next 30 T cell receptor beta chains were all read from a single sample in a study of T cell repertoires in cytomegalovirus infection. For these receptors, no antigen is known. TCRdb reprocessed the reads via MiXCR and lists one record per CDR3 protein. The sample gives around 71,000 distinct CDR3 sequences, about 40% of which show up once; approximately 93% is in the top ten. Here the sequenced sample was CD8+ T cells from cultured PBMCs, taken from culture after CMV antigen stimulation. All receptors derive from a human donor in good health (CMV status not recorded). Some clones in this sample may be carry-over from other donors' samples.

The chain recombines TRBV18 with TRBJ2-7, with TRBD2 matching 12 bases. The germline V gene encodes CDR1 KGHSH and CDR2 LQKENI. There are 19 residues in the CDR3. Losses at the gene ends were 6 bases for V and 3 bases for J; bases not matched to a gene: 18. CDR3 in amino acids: CASSHRLASGGASYYEQYF. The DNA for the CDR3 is TGTGCCAGCTCGCACAGGCTGGCTAGCGGGGGGGCTTCTTACTACGAGCAGTACTTC.

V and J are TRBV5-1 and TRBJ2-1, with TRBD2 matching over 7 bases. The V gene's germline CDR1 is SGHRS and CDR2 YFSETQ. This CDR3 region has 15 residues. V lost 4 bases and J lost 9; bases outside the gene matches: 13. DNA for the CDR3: TGCGCCAGCAGCGGGGGGGGGGGTCGTCGCGGTGAGCAGTTCTTC. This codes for CASSGGGGRRGEQFF.

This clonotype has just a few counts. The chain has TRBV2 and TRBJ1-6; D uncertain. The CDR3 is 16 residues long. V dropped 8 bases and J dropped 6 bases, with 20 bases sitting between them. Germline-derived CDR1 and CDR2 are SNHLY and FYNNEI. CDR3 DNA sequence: TGTGCCAGCCCCCCGGCAGTCGGGTGGGGTAATTCACCCCTCCACTTT. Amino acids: CASPPAVGWGNSPLHF.

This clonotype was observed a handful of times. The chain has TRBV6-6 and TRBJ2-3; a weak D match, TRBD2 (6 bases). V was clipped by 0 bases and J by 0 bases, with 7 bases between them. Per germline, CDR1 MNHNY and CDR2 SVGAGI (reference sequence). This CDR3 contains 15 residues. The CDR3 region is CASSYSGGSTDTQYF. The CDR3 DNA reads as TGTGCCAGCAGTTACTCCGGGGGAAGCACAGATACGCAGTATTTT.

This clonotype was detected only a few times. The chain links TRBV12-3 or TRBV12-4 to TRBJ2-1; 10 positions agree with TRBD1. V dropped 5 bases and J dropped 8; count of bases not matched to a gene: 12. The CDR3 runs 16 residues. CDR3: CASSGGDRGGMDEQFF. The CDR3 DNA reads TGTGCCAGCAGTGGGGGGGACAGGGGTGGTATGGATGAGCAGTTCTTC.

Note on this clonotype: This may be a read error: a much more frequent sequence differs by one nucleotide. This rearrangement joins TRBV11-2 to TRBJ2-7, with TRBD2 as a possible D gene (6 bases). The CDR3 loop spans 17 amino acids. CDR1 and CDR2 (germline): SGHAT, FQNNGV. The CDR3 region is CASSSHVEGTSSYAQYF. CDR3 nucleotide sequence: TGTGCCAGCAGCTCCCACGTGGAGGGGACGAGCTCCTACGCGCAGTACTTC.

The chain's CDR3 is CASSSHDPDEAFF. In nucleotides, the CDR3 is TGTGCCAGCAGCTCCCACGACCCGGATGAAGCTTTCTTT. The chain couples TRBV7-9 to TRBJ1-1; D remains unclear. Germline lookup yields CDR1 SEHNR and CDR2 FQNEAQ (reference sequence). The CDR3 runs 13 residues. V dropped 4 bases and J dropped 7 bases, with 13 bases sitting between them.

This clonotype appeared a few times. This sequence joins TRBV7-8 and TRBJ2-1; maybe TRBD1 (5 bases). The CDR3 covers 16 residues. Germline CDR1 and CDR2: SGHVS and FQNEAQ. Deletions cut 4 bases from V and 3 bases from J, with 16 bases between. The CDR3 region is CASSSVGLVNYNEQFF. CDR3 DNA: TGTGCCAGCAGCTCAGTGGGGCTAGTAAACTACAATGAGCAGTTCTTC. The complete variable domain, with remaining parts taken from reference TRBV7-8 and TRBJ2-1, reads GAGVSQSPRYKVAKRGQDVALRCDPISGHVSLFWYQQALGQGPEFLTYFQNEAQLDKSGLPSDRFFAERPEGSVSTLKIQRTQQEDSAVYLCASSSVGLVNYNEQFFGPGTRLTVL.

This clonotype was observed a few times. The DNA for the CDR3 is TGTGCCAGCAGGCTCCCGAGGACAGGGAGGGCCGGGGAGCTGTTTTTT. This translates into CASRLPRTGRAGELFF. The chain couples TRBV6-6 to TRBJ2-2, with D possibly matching TRBD1 (8 bases). V shed 6 bases and J shed 6 bases, with 20 bases lying between them. Germline CDR1 MNHNY, CDR2 SVGAGI (reference sequence). The CDR3 totals 16 residues.

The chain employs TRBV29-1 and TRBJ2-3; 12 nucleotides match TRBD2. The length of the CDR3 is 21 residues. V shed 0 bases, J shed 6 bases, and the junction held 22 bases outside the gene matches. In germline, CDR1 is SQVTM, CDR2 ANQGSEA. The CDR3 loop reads CSVEDIVEGGLAGSPSDTQYF. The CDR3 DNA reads TGCAGCGTTGAAGATATTGTTGAGGGCGGACTAGCGGGGAGCCCATCGGATACGCAGTATTTT.

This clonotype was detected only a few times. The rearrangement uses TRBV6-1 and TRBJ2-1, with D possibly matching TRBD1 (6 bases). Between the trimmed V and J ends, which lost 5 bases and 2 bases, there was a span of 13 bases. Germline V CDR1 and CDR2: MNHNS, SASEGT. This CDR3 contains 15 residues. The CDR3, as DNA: TGTGCCAGCAGTATCGAAAGGACAGCCTACAATGAGCAGTTCTTC. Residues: CASSIERTAYNEQFF.

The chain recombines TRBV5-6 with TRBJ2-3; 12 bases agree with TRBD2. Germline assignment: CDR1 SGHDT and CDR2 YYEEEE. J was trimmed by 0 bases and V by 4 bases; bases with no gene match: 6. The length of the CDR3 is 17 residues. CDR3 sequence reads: CASSPGLAGLSTDTQYF. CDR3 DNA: TGTGCCAGCAGCCCGGGACTAGCGGGCCTTAGCACAGATACGCAGTATTTT.

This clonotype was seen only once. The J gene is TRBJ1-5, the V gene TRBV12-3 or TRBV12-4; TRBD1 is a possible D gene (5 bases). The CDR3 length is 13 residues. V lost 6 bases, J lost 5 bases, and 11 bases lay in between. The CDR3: CASRSGFDQPQHF. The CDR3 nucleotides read TGTGCCAGCAGGTCAGGGTTTGATCAGCCCCAGCATTTT.

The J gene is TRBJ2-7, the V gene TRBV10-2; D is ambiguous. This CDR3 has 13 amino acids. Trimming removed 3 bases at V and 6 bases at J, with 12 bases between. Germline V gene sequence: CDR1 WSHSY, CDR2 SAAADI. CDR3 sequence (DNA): TGCGCCAGCAGTGAATCAGCTTTGGTCGAGCAGTACTTC. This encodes CASSESALVEQYF.

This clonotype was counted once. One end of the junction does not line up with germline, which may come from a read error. The CDR3 DNA is TGTGCCAGCAGCTCGCCCAGCGGGGGGGCCTACAATGAGCAGTTCTTC. Translated, it gives CASSSPSGGAYNEQFF. This chain connects TRBV5-3 to TRBJ2-1; 10 positions match TRBD2. TRBV5-3 is given ORF status, its function remaining uncertain. CDR3 length: 16 residues.

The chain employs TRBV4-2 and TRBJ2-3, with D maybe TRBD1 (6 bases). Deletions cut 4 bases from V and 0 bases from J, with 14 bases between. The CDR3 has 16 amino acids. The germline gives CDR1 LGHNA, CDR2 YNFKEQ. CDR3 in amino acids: CASSRELGASTDTQYF. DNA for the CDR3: TGTGCCAGCAGCCGGGAGCTGGGGGCTAGCACAGATACGCAGTATTTT.

CDR3 loop: CSASRTGSTDTQYF. The CDR3 DNA is TGCAGTGCTTCCCGGACAGGGTCCACAGATACGCAGTATTTT. The gene calls are TRBV20-1 and TRBJ2-3; TRBD1 agrees at 8 bases. J was trimmed by 2 bases and V by 5 bases; bases with no gene match: 6. There are 14 residues in the CDR3. Germline assignment: CDR1 DFQATT and CDR2 SNEGSKA (reference sequence).

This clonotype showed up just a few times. CDR3 amino acids: CASSSPGEETQYF. Here the CDR3 DNA reads TGTGCCAGCAGCTCCCCGGGTGAAGAGACCCAGTACTTC. The gene calls are TRBV7-2 and TRBJ2-5; no clear D gene. The CDR3 covers 13 residues. Trimming took off 4 bases at V and 3 bases at J, with 9 bases between the two ends. Germline V gives CDR1 SGHTA, CDR2 FQGNSA.

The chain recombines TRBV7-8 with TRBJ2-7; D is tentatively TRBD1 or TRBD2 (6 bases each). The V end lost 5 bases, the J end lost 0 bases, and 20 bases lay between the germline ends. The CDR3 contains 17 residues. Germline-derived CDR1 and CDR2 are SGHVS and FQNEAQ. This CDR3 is CASSLRVGGPLSYEQYF. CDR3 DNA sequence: TGTGCCAGCAGCCTACGAGTGGGGGGCCCGCTCTCCTACGAGCAGTACTTC.

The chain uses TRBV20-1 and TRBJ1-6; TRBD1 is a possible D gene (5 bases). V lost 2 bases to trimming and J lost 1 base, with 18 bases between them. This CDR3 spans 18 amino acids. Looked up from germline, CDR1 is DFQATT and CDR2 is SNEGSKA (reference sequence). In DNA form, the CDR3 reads TGCAGTGCTAGACCTGGCGGGACGGGCGAATCCTATAATTCACCCCTCCACTTT. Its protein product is CSARPGGTGESYNSPLHF.

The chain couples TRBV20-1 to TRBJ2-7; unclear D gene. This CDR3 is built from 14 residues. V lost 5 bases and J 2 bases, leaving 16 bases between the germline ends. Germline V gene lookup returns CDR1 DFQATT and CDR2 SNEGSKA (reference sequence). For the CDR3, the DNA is TGCAGTGCTTCATCGAGTTGGGCCCCCTACGAGCAGTACTTC. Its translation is CSASSSWAPYEQYF.

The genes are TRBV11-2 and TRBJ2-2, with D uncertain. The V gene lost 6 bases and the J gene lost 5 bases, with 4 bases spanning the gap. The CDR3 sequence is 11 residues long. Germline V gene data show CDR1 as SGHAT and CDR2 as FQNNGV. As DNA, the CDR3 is TGTGCCAGCAGTCGAACCGGGGAGCTGTTTTTT. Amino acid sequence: CASSRTGELFF.

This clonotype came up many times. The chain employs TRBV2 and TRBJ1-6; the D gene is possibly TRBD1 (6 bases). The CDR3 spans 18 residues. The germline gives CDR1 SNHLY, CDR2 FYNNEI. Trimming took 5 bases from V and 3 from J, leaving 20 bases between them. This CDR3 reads CASSPISLTGIYNSPLHF. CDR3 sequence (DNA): TGTGCCAGCAGTCCTATATCCCTGACAGGAATCTATAATTCACCCCTCCACTTT.

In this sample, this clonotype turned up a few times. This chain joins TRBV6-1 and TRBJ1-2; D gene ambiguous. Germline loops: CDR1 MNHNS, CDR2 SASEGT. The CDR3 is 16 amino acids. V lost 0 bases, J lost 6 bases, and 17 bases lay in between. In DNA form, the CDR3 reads TGTGCCAGCAGTGAAGCAGTCGGGGAGGGCATGGATGGCTACACCTTC. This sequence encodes CASSEAVGEGMDGYTF.

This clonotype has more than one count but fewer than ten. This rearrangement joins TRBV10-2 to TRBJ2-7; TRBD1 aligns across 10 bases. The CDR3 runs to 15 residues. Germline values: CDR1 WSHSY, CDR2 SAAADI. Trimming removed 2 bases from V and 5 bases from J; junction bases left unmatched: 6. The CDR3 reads CASSEPDRGLDEQYF. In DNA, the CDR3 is TGCGCCAGCAGTGAGCCCGACAGGGGGCTCGACGAGCAGTACTTC.

CDR3: CASNPGGGYGNTIYF. CDR3 coding DNA: TGTGCCAGCAACCCAGGGGGGGGATATGGAAACACCATATATTTT. The chain links TRBV12-3 or TRBV12-4 to TRBJ1-3; 7 bases line up with TRBD1. This CDR3 has 15 residues. V gave up 7 bases and J gave up 3 bases; unmatched junction bases: 9.

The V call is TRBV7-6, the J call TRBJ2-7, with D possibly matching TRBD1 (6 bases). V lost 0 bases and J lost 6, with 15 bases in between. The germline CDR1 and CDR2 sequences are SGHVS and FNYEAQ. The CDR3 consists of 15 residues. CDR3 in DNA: TGTGCCAGCAGCTTAGCGGGGGACACCCCGGGCGAGCAGTACTTC. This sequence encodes CASSLAGDTPGEQYF. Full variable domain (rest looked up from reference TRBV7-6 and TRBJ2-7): GAGVSQSPRYKVTKRGQDVALRCDPISGHVSLYWYRQALGQGPEFLTYFNYEAQQDKSGLPNDRFSAERPEGSISTLTIQRTEQRDSAMYRCASSLAGDTPGEQYFGPGTRLTVT.

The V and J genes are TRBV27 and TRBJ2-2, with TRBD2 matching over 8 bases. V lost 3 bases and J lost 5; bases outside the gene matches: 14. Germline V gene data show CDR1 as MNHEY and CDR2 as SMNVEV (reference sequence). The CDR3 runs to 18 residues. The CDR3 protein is CASSFHPGRAGETGELFF. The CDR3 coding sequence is TGTGCCAGCAGTTTCCACCCCGGGAGGGCGGGCGAGACCGGGGAGCTGTTTTTT.

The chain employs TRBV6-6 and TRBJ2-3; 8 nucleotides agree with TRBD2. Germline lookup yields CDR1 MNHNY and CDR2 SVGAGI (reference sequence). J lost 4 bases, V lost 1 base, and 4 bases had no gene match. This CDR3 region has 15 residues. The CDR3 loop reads CASSYLGLGPDTQYF. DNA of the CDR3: TGTGCCAGCAGTTACTTGGGACTAGGTCCAGATACGCAGTATTTT.

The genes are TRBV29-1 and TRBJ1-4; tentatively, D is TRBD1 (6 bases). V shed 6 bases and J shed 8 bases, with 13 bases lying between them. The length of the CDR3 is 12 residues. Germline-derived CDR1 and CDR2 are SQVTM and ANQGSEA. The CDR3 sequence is CSVQGLGEKLFF. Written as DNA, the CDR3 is TGCAGCGTGCAGGGGTTGGGGGAAAAACTGTTTTTT.